This entry describes one T cell receptor (beta chain). Assay used: immunoSEQ multiplex PCR; TCRdb lists only in-frame clones, some missing. This sample carries 110,000 or so clones, 85% of them seen once, and the ten largest clones take 10% to 15%. The source of the sample is a study of blood T cell repertoires in COVID-19. Study background: PBMCs, B-cell-depleted T cells, or T cells were the source of the cDNA or gDNA that made up the material.

V gave up 2 bases and J gave up 4 bases, with 30 bases separating them. Germline V gene lookup returns CDR1 MNHEY and CDR2 SMNVEV (reference sequence). The CDR3 has 20 amino acids. Input material: peripheral blood. The TCR sequence derives from a human donor in a cohort sampled during active COVID-19. The rearrangement links TRBV27 to TRBJ2-7, with a possible D match to TRBD1 (6 bases). This CDR3 reads CASSLKGASNGQRRPYEQYF. CDR3 nucleotides: TGTGCCAGCAGTTTAAAAGGGGCGAGCAACGGACAGAGAAGACCGTACGAGCAGTACTTC.